The entry that follows covers one T cell receptor beta chain sequence. Its matching antigen is unknown. This PCR relied on a set of 60 Vbeta primers and 13 Jbeta primers. Profiling relied on immunoSEQ multiplex PCR, and the TCRdb table lists in-frame clones only, not all of them. The profile shows some 160,000 clones, approximately 9% of them singletons. The record originates from a study of cytomegalovirus exposure and HLA in healthy donors. General study results and limits: Presence/absence analyses treated sequencing depth as roughly uniform across donors. A missense DCLRE1C variant was associated with V- and J-gene trimming of TCR beta chains in a later analysis, and an independent cohort replicated the association.

Sequencing was carried out using PBMCs. The clonotype comes from a male donor in good health and CMV-seronegative.

CDR3 nucleotides: TGTGCCAGCAGTCAAACGAACACCGGGGAGCTGTTTTTT. Its protein product is CASSQTNTGELFF. The chain employs TRBV6-4 and TRBJ2-2; D uncertain. V lost 5 bases and J lost 0, with 4 bases in between. This CDR3 is built from 13 residues. In germline, CDR1 is MRHNA, CDR2 SNTAGT.